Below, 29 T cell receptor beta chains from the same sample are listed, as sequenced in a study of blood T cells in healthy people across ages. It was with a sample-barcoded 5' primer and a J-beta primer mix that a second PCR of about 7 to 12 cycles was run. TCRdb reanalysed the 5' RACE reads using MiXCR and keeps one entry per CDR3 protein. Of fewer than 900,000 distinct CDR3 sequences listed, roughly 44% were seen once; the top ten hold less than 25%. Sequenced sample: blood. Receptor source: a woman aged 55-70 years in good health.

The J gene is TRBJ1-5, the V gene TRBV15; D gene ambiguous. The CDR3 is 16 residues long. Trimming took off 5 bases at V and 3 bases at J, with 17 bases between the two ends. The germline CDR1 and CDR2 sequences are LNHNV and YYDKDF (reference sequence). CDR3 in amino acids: CATSPLGEGPNQPQHF. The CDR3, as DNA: TGTGCCACCAGCCCCCTCGGTGAGGGCCCCAATCAGCCCCAGCATTTT.

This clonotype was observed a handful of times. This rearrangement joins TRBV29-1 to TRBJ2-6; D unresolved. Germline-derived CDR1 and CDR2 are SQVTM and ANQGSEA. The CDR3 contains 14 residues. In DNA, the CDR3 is TGCAGTGCCACGGTTAGCTCTGGGGCCAACGTCCTGACTTTC. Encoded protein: CSATVSSGANVLTF.

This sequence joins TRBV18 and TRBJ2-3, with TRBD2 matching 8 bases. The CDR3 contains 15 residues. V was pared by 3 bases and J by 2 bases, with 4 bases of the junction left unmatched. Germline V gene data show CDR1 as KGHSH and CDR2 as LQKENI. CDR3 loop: CASSPRGGDTDTQYF. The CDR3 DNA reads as TGTGCCAGCTCACCTCGGGGGGGAGACACAGATACGCAGTATTTT.

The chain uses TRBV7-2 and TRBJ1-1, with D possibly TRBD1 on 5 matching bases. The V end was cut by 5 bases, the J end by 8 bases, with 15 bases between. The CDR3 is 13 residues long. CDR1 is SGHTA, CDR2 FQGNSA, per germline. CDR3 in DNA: TGTGCCAGCAGCGCGCCTCTTGGGGGGGAAGCTTTCTTT. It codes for CASSAPLGGEAFF. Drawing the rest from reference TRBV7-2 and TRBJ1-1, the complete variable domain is GAGVSQSPSNKVTEKGKDVELRCDPISGHTALYWYRQSLGQGLEFLIYFQGNSAPDKSGLPSDRFSAERTGGSVSTLTIQRTQQEDSAVYLCASSAPLGGEAFFGQGTRLTVV.

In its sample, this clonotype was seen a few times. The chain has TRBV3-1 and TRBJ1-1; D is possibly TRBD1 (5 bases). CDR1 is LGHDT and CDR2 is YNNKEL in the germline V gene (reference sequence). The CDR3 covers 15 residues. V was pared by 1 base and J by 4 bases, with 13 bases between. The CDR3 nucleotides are TGTGCCAGCAGCCAAGGAGCGAAGGGGAGCACTGAAGCTTTCTTT. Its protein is CASSQGAKGSTEAFF. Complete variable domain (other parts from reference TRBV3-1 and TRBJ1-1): DTAVSQTPKYLVTQMGNDKSIKCEQNLGHDTMYWYKQDSKKFLKIMFSYNNKELIINETVPNRFSPKSPDKAHLNLHINSLELGDSAVYFCASSQGAKGSTEAFFGQGTRLTVV.

DNA for the CDR3: TGCAGTGCGATCTTAATTGAAGATACGCAGTATTTT. It is translated as CSAILIEDTQYF. The rearrangement joins TRBV20-1 to TRBJ2-3; D gene unclear. The CDR3 has 12 amino acids. V was shortened by 6 bases and J by 5 bases, with 12 bases between the two germline ends. Looked up from germline, CDR1 is DFQATT and CDR2 is SNEGSKA (reference sequence).

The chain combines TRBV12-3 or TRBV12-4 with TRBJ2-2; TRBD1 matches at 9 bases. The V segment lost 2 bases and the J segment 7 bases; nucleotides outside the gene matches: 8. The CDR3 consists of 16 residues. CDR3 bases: TGTGCCAGCAGTTTACGGGGACAGGGTCCTGACGGGGAGCTGTTTTTT. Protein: CASSLRGQGPDGELFF.

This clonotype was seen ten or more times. The CDR3 DNA reads TGTGCCAGCAGCTTTGTCCTGACTAGCGGCCAAGAGACCCAGTACTTC. Protein: CASSFVLTSGQETQYF. The chain has TRBV7-8 and TRBJ2-5; 9 bases map to TRBD2. The CDR3 contains 16 residues. J was trimmed by 1 base and V by 3 bases; bases with no gene match: 6. Per germline, CDR1 SGHVS and CDR2 FQNEAQ. The full variable domain, with the rest looked up from reference TRBV7-8 and TRBJ2-5, is GAGVSQSPRYKVAKRGQDVALRCDPISGHVSLFWYQQALGQGPEFLTYFQNEAQLDKSGLPSDRFFAERPEGSVSTLKIQRTQQEDSAVYLCASSFVLTSGQETQYFGPGTRLLVL.

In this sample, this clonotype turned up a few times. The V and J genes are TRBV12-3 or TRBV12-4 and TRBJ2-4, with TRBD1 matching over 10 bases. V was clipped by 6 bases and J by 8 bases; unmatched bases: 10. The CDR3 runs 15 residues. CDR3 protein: CASSSGTGVGDIQYF. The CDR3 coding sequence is TGTGCCAGCAGCTCCGGGACAGGGGTTGGGGACATTCAGTACTTC.

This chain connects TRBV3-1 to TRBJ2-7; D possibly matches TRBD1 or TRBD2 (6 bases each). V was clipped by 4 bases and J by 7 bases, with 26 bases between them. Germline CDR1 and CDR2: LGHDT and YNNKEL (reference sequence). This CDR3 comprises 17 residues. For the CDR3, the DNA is TGTGCCAGCAGCCCCTCTGAAGGGGGAGGTTCCTACAATGAGCAGTACTTC. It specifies CASSPSEGGGSYNEQYF.

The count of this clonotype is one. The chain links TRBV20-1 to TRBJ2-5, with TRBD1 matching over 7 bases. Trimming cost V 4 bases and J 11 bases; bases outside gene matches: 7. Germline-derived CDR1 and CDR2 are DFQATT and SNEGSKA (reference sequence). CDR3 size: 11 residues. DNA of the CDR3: TGCAGTGCTAAGTTGGTGGGACAGCAGTACTTC. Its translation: CSAKLVGQQYF.

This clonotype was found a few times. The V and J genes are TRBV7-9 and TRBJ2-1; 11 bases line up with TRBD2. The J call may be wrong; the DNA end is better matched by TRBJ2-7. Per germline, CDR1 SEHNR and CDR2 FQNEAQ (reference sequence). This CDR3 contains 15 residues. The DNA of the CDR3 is TGTGCCAGCAGCGGGACTAGCGGTGCAAACAATGAGCAGTACTTC. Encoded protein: CASSGTSGANNEQYF.

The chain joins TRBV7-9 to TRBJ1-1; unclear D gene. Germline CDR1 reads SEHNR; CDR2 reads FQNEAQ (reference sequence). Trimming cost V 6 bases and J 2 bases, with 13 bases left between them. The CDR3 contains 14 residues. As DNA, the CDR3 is TGTGCCAGCAGAAAGGCTTCGGGTAACACTGAAGCTTTCTTT. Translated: CASRKASGNTEAFF.

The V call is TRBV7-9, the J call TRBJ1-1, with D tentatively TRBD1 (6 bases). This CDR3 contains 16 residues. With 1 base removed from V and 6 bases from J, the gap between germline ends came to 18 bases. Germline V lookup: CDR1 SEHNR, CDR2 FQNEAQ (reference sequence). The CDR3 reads CASSLGPAGDISEAFF. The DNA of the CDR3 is TGTGCCAGCAGCTTAGGACCGGCAGGGGACATTTCTGAAGCTTTCTTT.

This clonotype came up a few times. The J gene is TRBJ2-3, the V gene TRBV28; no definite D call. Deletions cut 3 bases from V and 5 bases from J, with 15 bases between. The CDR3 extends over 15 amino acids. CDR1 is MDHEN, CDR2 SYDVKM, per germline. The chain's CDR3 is CASSLQESSRDTQYF. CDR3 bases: TGTGCCAGCAGTTTGCAGGAATCCTCGAGAGATACGCAGTATTTT. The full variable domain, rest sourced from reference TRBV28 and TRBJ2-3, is DVKVTQSSRYLVKRTGEKVFLECVQDMDHENMFWYRQDPGLGLRLIYFSYDVKMKEKGDIPEGYSVSREKKERFSLILESASTNQTSMYLCASSLQESSRDTQYFGPGTRLTVL.

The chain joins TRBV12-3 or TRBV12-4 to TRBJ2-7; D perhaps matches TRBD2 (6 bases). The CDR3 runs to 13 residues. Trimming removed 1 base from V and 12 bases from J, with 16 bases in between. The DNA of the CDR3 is TGTGCCAGCAGTTTAGGCGGCGAGGGAGCGGGGTACTTC. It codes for CASSLGGEGAGYF.

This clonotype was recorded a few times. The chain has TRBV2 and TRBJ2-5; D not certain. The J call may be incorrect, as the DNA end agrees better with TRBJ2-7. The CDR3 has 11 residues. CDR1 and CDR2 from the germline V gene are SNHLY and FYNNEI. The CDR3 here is CASSERHEQYF. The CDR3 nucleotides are TGTGCCAGCAGTGAACGCCACGAGCAGTACTTC.

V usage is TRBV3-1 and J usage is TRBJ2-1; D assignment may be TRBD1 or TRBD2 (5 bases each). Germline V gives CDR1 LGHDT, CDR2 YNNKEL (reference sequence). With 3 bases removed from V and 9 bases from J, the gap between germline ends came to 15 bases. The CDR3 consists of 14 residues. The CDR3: CASSHDNLGPEQFF. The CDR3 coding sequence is TGTGCCAGCAGCCACGATAATTTGGGACCTGAGCAGTTCTTC.

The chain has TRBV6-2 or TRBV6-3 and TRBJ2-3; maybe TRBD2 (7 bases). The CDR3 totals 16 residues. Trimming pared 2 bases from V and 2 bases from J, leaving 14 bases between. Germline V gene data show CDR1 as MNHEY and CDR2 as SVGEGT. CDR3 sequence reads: CASSYMGGRPTDTQYF. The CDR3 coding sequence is TGTGCCAGCAGTTACATGGGGGGGCGGCCCACAGATACGCAGTATTTT.

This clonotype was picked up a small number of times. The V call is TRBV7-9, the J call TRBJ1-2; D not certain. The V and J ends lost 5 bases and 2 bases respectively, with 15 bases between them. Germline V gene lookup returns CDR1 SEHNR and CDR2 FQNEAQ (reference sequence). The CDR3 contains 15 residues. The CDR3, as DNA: TGTGCCAGCAGCCGTACAGAACTCCTAAACTATGGCTACACCTTC. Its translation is CASSRTELLNYGYTF.

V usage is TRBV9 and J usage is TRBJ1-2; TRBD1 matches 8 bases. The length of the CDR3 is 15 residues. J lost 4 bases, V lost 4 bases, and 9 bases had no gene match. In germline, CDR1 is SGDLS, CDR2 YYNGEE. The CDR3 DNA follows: TGTGCCAGCAGCACCGGACAGGGATATAGCTATGGCTACACCTTC. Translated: CASSTGQGYSYGYTF.

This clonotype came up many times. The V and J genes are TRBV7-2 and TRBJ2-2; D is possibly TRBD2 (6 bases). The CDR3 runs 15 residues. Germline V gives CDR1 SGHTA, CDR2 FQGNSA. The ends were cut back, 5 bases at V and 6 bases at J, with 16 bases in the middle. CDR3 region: CASSEVAGTAGELFF. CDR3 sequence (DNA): TGTGCCAGCAGCGAAGTTGCCGGGACTGCCGGGGAGCTGTTTTTT.

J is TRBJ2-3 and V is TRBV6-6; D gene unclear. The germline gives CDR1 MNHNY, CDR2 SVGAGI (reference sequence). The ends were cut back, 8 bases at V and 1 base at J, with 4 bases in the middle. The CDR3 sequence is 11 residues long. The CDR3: CASAGTDTQYF. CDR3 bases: TGTGCCAGCGCGGGCACAGATACGCAGTATTTT.

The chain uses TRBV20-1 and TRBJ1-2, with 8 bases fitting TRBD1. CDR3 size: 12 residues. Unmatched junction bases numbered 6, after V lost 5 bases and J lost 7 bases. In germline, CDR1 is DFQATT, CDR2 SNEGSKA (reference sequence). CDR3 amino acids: CSASLQGAGYTF. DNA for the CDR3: TGCAGTGCTTCACTTCAGGGGGCTGGCTACACCTTC.

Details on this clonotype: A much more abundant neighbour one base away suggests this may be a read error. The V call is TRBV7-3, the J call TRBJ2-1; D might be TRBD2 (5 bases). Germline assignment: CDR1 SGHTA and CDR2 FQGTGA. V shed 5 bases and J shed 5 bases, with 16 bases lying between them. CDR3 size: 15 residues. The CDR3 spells CASSMTRGYHNEQFF. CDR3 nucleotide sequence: TGTGCCAGCAGCATGACTCGCGGGTATCACAATGAGCAGTTCTTC.

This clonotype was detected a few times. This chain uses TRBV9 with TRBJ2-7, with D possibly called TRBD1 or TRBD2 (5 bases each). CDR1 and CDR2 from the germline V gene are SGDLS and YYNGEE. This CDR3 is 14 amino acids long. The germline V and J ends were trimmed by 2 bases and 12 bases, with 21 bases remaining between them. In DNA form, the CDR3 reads TGTGCCAGCAGCGTCCCACAACGAGGGAACGGGACGTACTTC. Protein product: CASSVPQRGNGTYF.

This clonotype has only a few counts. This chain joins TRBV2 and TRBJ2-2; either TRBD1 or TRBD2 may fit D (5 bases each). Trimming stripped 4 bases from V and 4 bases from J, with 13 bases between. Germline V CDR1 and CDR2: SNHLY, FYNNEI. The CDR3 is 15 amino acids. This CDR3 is CASSGVEGTTGELFF. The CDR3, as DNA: TGTGCCAGCAGTGGGGTTGAGGGGACCACCGGGGAGCTGTTTTTT.

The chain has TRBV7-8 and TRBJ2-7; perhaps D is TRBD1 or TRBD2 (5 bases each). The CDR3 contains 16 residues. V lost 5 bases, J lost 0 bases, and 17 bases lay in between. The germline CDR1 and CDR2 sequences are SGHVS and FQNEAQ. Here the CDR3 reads CASSEPRDGDSYEQYF. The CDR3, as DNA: TGTGCCAGCAGCGAACCCCGGGACGGGGACTCCTACGAGCAGTACTTC.

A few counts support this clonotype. The CDR3 DNA reads as TGTGCCAGCGCGAGCTCCTACGAGCAGTACTTC. Residues: CASASSYEQYF. This rearrangement joins TRBV6-5 to TRBJ2-7; no reliable D call. The CDR3 has 11 amino acids. V was pared by 8 bases and J by 0 bases, with 5 bases between. Germline V gene sequence: CDR1 MNHEY, CDR2 SVGAGI.